The 2 T cell receptor beta chains listed next were all sequenced from one sample in a study of tumor-infiltrating lymphocytes in primary liver carcinoma. A constant-region primer primed TCR beta cDNA synthesis from about 0.55 ug of total RNA. Libraries covering TCR beta were generated through three nested multiplex PCR rounds (using a slightly modified ARM-PCR). A C-beta reverse primer and TRBV1-TRBV30 forward primers served in each of the first two PCR rounds, at roughly 10 cycles apiece. TCRdb redid the calling of the multiplex PCR reads with MiXCR, one entry per CDR3 protein. Of roughly 70,000 distinct CDR3 sequences listed, about 65% are singletons. Unsorted bulk tissue of about 19-33 mg yielded co-extracted RNA and DNA. Sequencing was carried out using liver tumor tissue from sampling region 4. Stated subset: tumor region T4, right-lateral pole. All receptors come from a man aged 35 to 55 with primary liver carcinoma and hepatitis B virus infection.

Relative to its sample, this clonotype is large. This chain links TRBV11-2 with TRBJ2-6, with a possible D match to TRBD2 (5 bases). This CDR3 region has 16 residues. Germline V gives CDR1 SGHAT, CDR2 FQNNGV. V was cut by 0 bases and J by 2 bases, with 8 bases left in between. CDR3 coding DNA: TGTGCCAGCAGCTTAGATCTCGGGGCTGGGGCCAACGTCCTGACTTTC. Encoded protein: CASSLDLGAGANVLTF. Using reference TRBV11-2 and TRBJ2-6 for the parts outside the CDR3, the full variable domain is EAGVAQSPRYKIIEKRQSVAFWCNPISGHATLYWYQQILGQGPKLLIQFQNNGVVDDSQLPKDRFSAERLKGVDSTLKIQPAKLEDSAVYLCASSLDLGAGANVLTFGAGSRLTVL.

In its sample, this clonotype was seen many times. The chain employs TRBV29-1 and TRBJ1-1; 9 bases match TRBD1. The junction had 9 bases not matched to a gene; V was cut back by 6 bases and J by 1 base. The CDR3 length is 15 residues. Germline CDR1 SQVTM, CDR2 ANQGSEA. This chain's CDR3 is CSVPGQGKENTEAFF. The CDR3, as DNA: TGCAGCGTACCCGGACAGGGGAAGGAGAACACTGAAGCTTTCTTT.